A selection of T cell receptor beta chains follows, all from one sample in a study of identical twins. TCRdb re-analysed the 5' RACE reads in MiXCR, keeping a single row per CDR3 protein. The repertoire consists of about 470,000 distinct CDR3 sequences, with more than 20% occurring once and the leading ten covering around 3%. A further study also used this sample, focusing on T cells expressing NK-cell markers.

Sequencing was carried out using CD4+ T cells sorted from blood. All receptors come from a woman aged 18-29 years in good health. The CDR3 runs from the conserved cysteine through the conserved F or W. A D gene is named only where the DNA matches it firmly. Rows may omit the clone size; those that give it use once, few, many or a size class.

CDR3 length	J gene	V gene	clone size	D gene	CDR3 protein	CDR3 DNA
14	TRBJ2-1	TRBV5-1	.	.	CASSAGGVDNEQFF	TGCGCCAGCAGCGCGGGCGGGGTGGACAATGAGCAGTTCTTC
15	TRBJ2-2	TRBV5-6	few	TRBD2	CASSYGLAVTGELFF	TGTGCCAGCAGCTACGGACTAGCGGTCACCGGGGAGCTGTTTTTT
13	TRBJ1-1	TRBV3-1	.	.	CASSQDLEGGAFF	TGTGCCAGCAGCCAAGATCTTGAGGGGGGCGCTTTCTTT
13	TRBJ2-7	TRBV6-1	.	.	CATGRSDVLEQYF	TGTGCCACAGGGAGATCGGACGTTCTCGAGCAGTACTTC
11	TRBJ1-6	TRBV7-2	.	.	CASSFRSPLHF	TGTGCCAGCAGCTTTCGTTCACCCCTCCACTTT
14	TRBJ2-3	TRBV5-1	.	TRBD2	CASMAPGGEDTQYF	TGCGCCAGCATGGCGCCGGGGGGGGAAGATACGCAGTATTTT
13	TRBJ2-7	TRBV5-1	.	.	CASSLEGYYEQYF	TGCGCCAGCAGCTTGGAAGGGTACTACGAGCAGTACTTC
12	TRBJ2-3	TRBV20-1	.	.	CSASRRVDTQYF	TGCAGTGCTAGTAGGCGCGTGGATACGCAGTATTTT
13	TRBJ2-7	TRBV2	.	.	CASITLLSYEQYF	TGTGCCAGCATAACCCTCCTCTCCTACGAGCAGTACTTC
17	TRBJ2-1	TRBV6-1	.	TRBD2	CASSKTATGTTYNEQFF	TGTGCCAGCAGCAAAACCGCCACCGGGACTACATACAATGAGCAGTTCTTC
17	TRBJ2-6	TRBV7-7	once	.	CASSSTSMASGANVLTF	TGTGCTAGCAGCTCGACGTCGATGGCCTCTGGGGCCAACGTCCTGACTTTC